Presented here are 31 T cell receptor beta chains from one specimen sequenced in a study of T-cell reconstitution after alpha-beta-depleted transplantation in children. Unique molecular identifiers were incorporated into the prepared TCRbeta library. TCRdb re-derived calls from the PCR reads in MiXCR, one entry per CDR3 protein. The data hold hundreds of thousands of distinct CDR3 sequences, with around 16% observed a single time. The material was PBMCs from the stem cell graft donor, obtained from the stem cell graft. The receptor source for this set is a human donor who donated a stem cell graft to a child with acute myeloid leukemia.

The sample holds many counts of this clonotype. The CDR3 sequence: CASSEAQTRGYGYTF. As DNA, the CDR3 is TGTGCCAGCAGTGAAGCCCAGACCAGGGGCTATGGCTACACCTTC. The chain has TRBV6-1 and TRBJ1-2; TRBD1 might be the D (6 bases). Trimming removed 0 bases at V and 4 bases at J, with 12 bases between. The CDR3 extends over 15 amino acids. In germline, CDR1 is MNHNS, CDR2 SASEGT.

This clonotype was detected ten times or more. CDR3 DNA sequence: TGCGCCAGCAGCTCCGGAGGGGCAGGTCAGCCCCAGCATTTT. Its translation is CASSSGGAGQPQHF. The chain combines TRBV5-1 with TRBJ1-5, with D possibly being TRBD1 (5 bases). The V gene lost 3 bases and the J gene lost 6 bases, with 13 bases spanning the gap. Germline CDR1 and CDR2: SGHRS and YFSETQ. This CDR3 spans 14 amino acids. Filled out from reference TRBV5-1 and TRBJ1-5, the complete variable domain reads KAGVTQTPRYLIKTRGQQVTLSCSPISGHRSVSWYQQTPGQGLQFLFEYFSETQRNKGNFPGRFSGRQFSNSRSEMNVSTLELGDSALYLCASSSGGAGQPQHFGDGTRLSIL.

This clonotype was seen many times. The V call is TRBV24-1, the J call TRBJ2-1, with D unclear. The CDR3 covers 12 residues. V was clipped by 4 bases and J by 8 bases, with 8 bases between them. CDR1 KGHDR and CDR2 SFDVKD come from the germline V gene. The CDR3 region has the DNA TGTGCCACCAGTGACCGCGAGGATGAGCAGTTCTTC. It is translated as CATSDREDEQFF.

V usage is TRBV4-3 and J usage is TRBJ1-5, with TRBD1 identical over 11 bases. The ends lost 3 bases at V and 5 bases at J; junction bases unmatched: 3. Germline CDR1 and CDR2: LGHNA and YSLEER. This CDR3 region has 15 residues. The CDR3 reads CASSQGTGGDQPQHF. CDR3 DNA: TGCGCCAGCAGCCAGGGGACAGGGGGGGATCAGCCCCAGCATTTT.

This chain connects TRBV4-1 to TRBJ2-5; no clear D. Germline CDR1 is MGHRA and CDR2 is YSYEKL. The CDR3 covers 15 residues. Trimming took 4 bases from V and 0 from J, leaving 12 bases between them. The CDR3 loop reads CASSLAATYQETQYF. CDR3 coding DNA: TGCGCCAGCAGCCTGGCAGCTACGTACCAAGAGACCCAGTACTTC.

A word on this clonotype: Given a much more abundant clone one base away, this may be a read error. The J gene is TRBJ1-3, the V gene TRBV12-3 or TRBV12-4, with D possibly matching TRBD1 (6 bases). V was trimmed by 5 bases and J by 3 bases, leaving 14 bases between them. The CDR3 totals 15 residues. For the CDR3, the DNA is TGTGCCAGCAGTACACAGGGACATCGTGGAAACACCATATATTTT. Translating it yields CASSTQGHRGNTIYF.

The rearrangement joins TRBV27 to TRBJ2-7; 7 positions match TRBD1. Germline V gene sequence: CDR1 MNHEY, CDR2 SMNVEV (reference sequence). The junction had 5 bases not matched to a gene; V was cut back by 0 bases and J by 3 bases. This CDR3 region has 15 residues. CDR3 sequence reads: CASSLSRGPYYEQYF. The CDR3 DNA reads TGTGCCAGCAGTTTATCGAGGGGGCCTTACTACGAGCAGTACTTC.

This clonotype appeared many times. The chain uses TRBV29-1 and TRBJ2-1; a possible D gene is TRBD2 (6 bases). V lost 3 bases to trimming and J lost 14 bases, with 14 bases between them. Germline CDR1 reads SQVTM; CDR2 reads ANQGSEA. The CDR3 length is 11 residues. Written as DNA, the CDR3 is TGCAGCGTTGATACGACTAGTACAAAGTTCTTC. Protein: CSVDTTSTKFF.

This clonotype was picked up many times. The rearrangement uses TRBV29-1 and TRBJ2-1, with TRBD2 identical over 10 bases. J gave up 6 bases and V 3 bases, and 5 bases lay outside the gene matches. The CDR3 length is 14 residues. The germline V gene encodes CDR1 SQVTM and CDR2 ANQGSEA. The CDR3 DNA reads TGCAGCGTTGATCTAAGCGGGGGGGCCAATGAGCAGTTCTTC. It encodes CSVDLSGGANEQFF.

In its sample, this clonotype was seen many times. This chain joins TRBV6-5 and TRBJ1-1; D is unclear. V lost 7 bases, J lost 4 bases, and 7 bases lay in between. This CDR3 contains 11 residues. Germline V lookup: CDR1 MNHEY, CDR2 SVGAGI. Here the CDR3 reads CASKGSTEAFF. As DNA, the CDR3 is TGTGCCAGCAAAGGGAGCACTGAAGCTTTCTTT.

This clonotype was detected ten times or more. The CDR3 protein is CASSYSVANTEAFF. CDR3 in DNA: TGTGCCAGCAGTTACTCGGTTGCAAACACTGAAGCTTTCTTT. The chain recombines TRBV6-5 with TRBJ1-1; unclear D gene. Trimming removed 0 bases from V and 2 bases from J, with 7 bases in between. This CDR3 is 14 amino acids long. Germline V gene lookup returns CDR1 MNHEY and CDR2 SVGAGI.

This clonotype was observed at least ten times. V and J are TRBV5-6 and TRBJ2-7; TRBD2 aligns across 8 bases. The CDR3 runs to 13 residues. From germline, CDR1 is SGHDT and CDR2 YYEEEE. V lost 4 bases to trimming and J lost 6 bases; unmatched junction nucleotides: 6. CDR3 sequence reads: CASSDAGGGEQYF. The CDR3 nucleotides read TGTGCCAGCAGCGACGCGGGGGGTGGCGAGCAGTACTTC.

This clonotype turned up a few times. V and J are TRBV7-6 and TRBJ2-1; 7 bases align to TRBD2. The V and J ends lost 1 base and 6 bases, in that order; junction bases with no gene match: 6. CDR1 is SGHVS, CDR2 FNYEAQ, per germline. CDR3 length equals 15 residues. This CDR3 is CASSLGGGGVNEQFF. CDR3 DNA: TGTGCCAGCAGCTTAGGCGGGGGAGGGGTCAATGAGCAGTTCTTC.

This clonotype was picked up many times. The chain is built from TRBV20-1 and TRBJ2-5; 8 bases line up with TRBD1. CDR1 is DFQATT and CDR2 is SNEGSKA in the germline V gene (reference sequence). This CDR3 is built from 14 residues. With V trimmed by 0 bases and J by 4 bases, 4 bases remained unmatched. CDR3 protein: CSARDGQGGETQYF. In nucleotides, the CDR3 is TGCAGTGCTAGAGACGGACAGGGTGGAGAGACCCAGTACTTC.

This clonotype was seen repeatedly, ten times or more. CDR3 protein: CSARPLDTPGNTIYF. The CDR3 DNA sequence: TGCAGTGCTAGACCATTGGATACGCCTGGAAACACCATATATTTT. The chain has TRBV20-1 and TRBJ1-3, with D uncertain. The CDR3 covers 15 residues. Per germline, CDR1 DFQATT and CDR2 SNEGSKA (reference sequence). V lost 2 bases to trimming and J lost 2 bases, with 13 bases between them.

The sample holds many counts of this clonotype. The gene calls are TRBV5-5 and TRBJ2-1, with D perhaps TRBD2 (6 bases). The germline V and J ends were trimmed by 5 bases and 7 bases, with 10 bases remaining between them. The CDR3 is made up of 12 amino acids. Per germline, CDR1 SGHKS and CDR2 YYEKEE (reference sequence). CDR3 region: CASSLTSNEQFF. CDR3 DNA sequence: TGTGCCAGCAGTCTGACTAGTAATGAGCAGTTCTTC.

This clonotype occurred many times. The chain has TRBV7-6 and TRBJ2-1; 11 positions match TRBD2. Losses at the gene ends were 5 bases for V and 10 bases for J; bases not matched to a gene: 10. From germline, CDR1 is SGHVS and CDR2 FNYEAQ. This CDR3 is 15 amino acids long. The CDR3 DNA reads as TGTGCCAGCAGCACAGTTGGGACTAGCGGAAACGAGCAGTTCTTC. It specifies CASSTVGTSGNEQFF.

V and J are TRBV6-2 or TRBV6-3 and TRBJ2-7; the match to TRBD1 covers 9 bases. V was clipped by 8 bases and J by 5 bases; unmatched bases: 7. CDR1 MNHEY and CDR2 SVGEGT come from the germline V gene. The CDR3 covers 13 residues. CDR3 DNA: TGTGCCAGCCGGCGAACAGGGGGCGACGAGCAGTACTTC. Translating gives CASRRTGGDEQYF.

In this sample, this clonotype turned up a few times. The chain joins TRBV21-1 to TRBJ2-7. TRBV21-1 is noted as a pseudogene. This CDR3 has 14 residues. The CDR3 sequence: CASSKGAHIYEQYV. In nucleotides, the CDR3 is TGTGCCAGCAGCAAAGGGGCACATATCTACGAGCAGTACGTC.

This clonotype was found a few times. This rearrangement joins TRBV29-1 to TRBJ1-2; D is uncertain. The CDR3 consists of 15 residues. Trimming stripped 1 base from V and 5 bases from J, with 17 bases between. Germline V CDR1 and CDR2: SQVTM, ANQGSEA. The CDR3 nucleotides read TGCAGCGTTGAAGGCCGGATCGGCGGATGGTATGGCTACACCTTC. Residues: CSVEGRIGGWYGYTF.

The gene calls are TRBV7-8 and TRBJ2-1; no clear D. V was cut by 5 bases and J by 9 bases, with 11 bases left in between. The CDR3 length is 12 residues. Germline-derived CDR1 and CDR2 are SGHVS and FQNEAQ. This CDR3 reads CASSRVGIEQFF. CDR3 coding DNA: TGTGCCAGCAGCCGTGTGGGGATTGAGCAGTTCTTC.

The genes are TRBV7-9 and TRBJ2-1; TRBD1 matches 8 bases. Germline V gene data show CDR1 as SEHNR and CDR2 as FQNEAQ (reference sequence). CDR3 length: 15 amino acids. V lost 4 bases and J lost 2; bases outside the gene matches: 4. The CDR3 here is CASSSDRGPYNEQFF. For the CDR3, the DNA is TGTGCCAGCAGCTCAGACAGGGGCCCCTACAATGAGCAGTTCTTC.

This clonotype has more than one count but fewer than ten. The V and J genes are TRBV7-2 and TRBJ1-1; D is possibly TRBD1 (5 bases). Germline assignment: CDR1 SGHTA and CDR2 FQGNSA. Trimming removed 1 base from V and 11 bases from J, with 17 bases in between. This CDR3 has 14 amino acids. The chain's CDR3 is CASSLEGRMGSAFF. In DNA, the CDR3 is TGTGCCAGCAGCTTAGAGGGGAGGATGGGGTCGGCTTTCTTT.

The chain carries TRBV24-1 and TRBJ2-3, with 7 bases matching TRBD1. The CDR3 is made up of 15 amino acids. With 7 bases clipped from V and 2 bases from J, the junction kept 8 bases outside the gene matches. The germline V gene has CDR1 KGHDR and CDR2 SFDVKD. CDR3 DNA sequence: TGTGCCACCAGCGCCGAACAGGGGAACACAGATACGCAGTATTTT. Protein product: CATSAEQGNTDTQYF.

The rearrangement uses TRBV14 and TRBJ1-4, with no clear D. The CDR3 extends over 14 amino acids. CDR1 and CDR2 (germline): SGHDN, FVKESK. V was trimmed by 5 bases and J by 5 bases, leaving 12 bases between them. The CDR3: CASSVRTRNEKLFF. The CDR3 region has the DNA TGTGCCAGCAGCGTACGGACCAGGAATGAAAAACTGTTTTTT. The variable domain in full, with the rest retrieved from reference TRBV14 and TRBJ1-4, is EAGVTQFPSHSVIEKGQTVTLRCDPISGHDNLYWYRRVMGKEIKFLLHFVKESKQDESGMPNNRFLAERTGGTYSTLKVQPAELEDSGVYFCASSVRTRNEKLFFGSGTQLSVL.

The chain joins TRBV7-2 to TRBJ1-2, with 8 positions matching TRBD1. V was clipped by 8 bases and J by 2 bases; unmatched bases: 4. CDR3 length equals 13 residues. The V gene's germline CDR1 is SGHTA and CDR2 FQGNSA. The CDR3 nucleotides read TGTGCCAGCGGCCGGACAGGGAACTATGGCTACACCTTC. Its translation is CASGRTGNYGYTF.

The chain is built from TRBV15 and TRBJ2-7, with unresolved D. V lost 5 bases and J lost 2, with 10 bases in between. Looked up from germline, CDR1 is LNHNV and CDR2 is YYDKDF (reference sequence). The CDR3 contains 13 residues. CDR3 coding DNA: TGTGCCACCAGCCCCACCGCGGCCTACGAGCAGTACGTC. Amino acid sequence: CATSPTAAYEQYV.

This clonotype was counted ten times or more. The chain joins TRBV7-2 to TRBJ2-7; D remains unclear. Germline assignment: CDR1 SGHTA and CDR2 FQGNSA. This CDR3 region has 13 residues. V lost 5 bases to trimming and J lost 1 base, with 9 bases between them. The CDR3 spells CASSRDNSYEQYV. The CDR3 bases are TGTGCCAGCAGCAGAGACAATTCCTACGAGCAGTACGTC.

Ten or more counts support this clonotype. This chain's CDR3 is CASSRRENEQFF. The CDR3, as DNA: TGTGCCAGCTCTCGACGGGAAAATGAGCAGTTCTTC. The rearrangement joins TRBV13 to TRBJ2-1; D perhaps matches TRBD2 (5 bases). This CDR3 is 12 amino acids long. The germline V and J ends were trimmed by 8 bases and 7 bases, with 12 bases remaining between them. Looked up from germline, CDR1 is PRHDT and CDR2 is FYEKMQ (reference sequence).

The gene calls are TRBV27 and TRBJ2-2; possibly TRBD2 for D (6 bases). The CDR3 is made up of 14 amino acids. The germline gives CDR1 MNHEY, CDR2 SMNVEV (reference sequence). Between the trimmed V and J ends, which lost 7 bases and 5 bases, there was a span of 14 bases. CDR3 protein: CASNQAGITGELFF. The CDR3 bases are TGTGCCAGCAACCAGGCGGGGATAACCGGGGAGCTGTTTTTT.

This clonotype was seen at least ten times. CDR3 amino acids: CSAFAMASTDTQYF. CDR3 sequence (DNA): TGCAGTGCTTTTGCTATGGCCAGCACAGATACGCAGTATTTT. The chain carries TRBV20-1 and TRBJ2-3; no clear D gene. Germline CDR1 DFQATT, CDR2 SNEGSKA (reference sequence). The CDR3 totals 14 residues. Between the trimmed V and J ends, which lost 5 bases and 0 bases, there was a span of 12 bases.